Listed below are T cell receptor beta chains from one sample, sequenced in a study of T-cell memory formation after mild COVID-19. TCRdb redid the calling of the 5' RACE reads with MiXCR, one entry per CDR3 protein. Of 250,000 to 300,000 distinct CDR3 sequences listed, 15% to 20% are singletons. Sequenced sample: PBMCs or a T cell subset sorted from them (not recorded which). The receptors derive from a man between 18 and 35 years old who had mild COVID-19 (a few samples of this study predate the infection). Cell type and time point are not known. CDR3s include the opening cysteine and the closing phenylalanine or tryptophan. A D gene is named only where the DNA matches it firmly. Not every row has a clone size; where given, it reads once, few, many or a size class.

V: TRBV5-1; D: TRBD1; J: TRBJ2-3; size: NA; DNA: TGCGCCAGCAGCACCCGACAGGGTGCAGATACGCAGTATTTT; CDR3: CASSTRQGADTQYF
V: TRBV5-1; D: NA; J: TRBJ1-2; size: few; DNA: TGCGCCAGCAGCTCTGACGGGGACTATGGCTACACCTTC; CDR3: CASSSDGDYGYTF
V: TRBV7-3; D: NA; J: TRBJ1-1; size: few; DNA: TGTGCCAGCAGCCTCCGACAGAGCTTGAACACTGAAGCTTTCTTT; CDR3: CASSLRQSLNTEAFF
V: TRBV5-1; D: NA; J: TRBJ1-2; size: few; DNA: TGCGCCAGCAGTTCCGTTGGGGGGCACGGCTACACCTTC; CDR3: CASSSVGGHGYTF
V: TRBV27; D: NA; J: TRBJ2-1; size: NA; DNA: TGTGCCAGCAGTCTACAGGACCGAAATGAGCAGTTCTTC; CDR3: CASSLQDRNEQFF
V: TRBV28; D: NA; J: TRBJ1-2; size: NA; DNA: TGTGCCAGCAGTTTATTTGAAGGCTACACCTTC; CDR3: CASSLFEGYTF
V: TRBV20-1; D: TRBD2; J: TRBJ2-2; size: few; DNA: TGCAGTGCTAGACCCCAGCGGGAGGCCGGGGAGCTGTTTTTT; CDR3: CSARPQREAGELFF
V: TRBV7-2; D: TRBD1; J: TRBJ2-3; size: NA; DNA: TGTGCCAGCAGCTACCTAGGGACAGGGTCTGCAGATACGCAGTATTTT; CDR3: CASSYLGTGSADTQYF
V: TRBV4-1; D: TRBD2; J: TRBJ2-1; size: NA; DNA: TGCGCCAGCAGCCAACGGTCAAGGGAGGGGCGGAGTGAGCAGTTCTTC; CDR3: CASSQRSREGRSEQFF
V: TRBV6-2/TRBV6-3; D: NA; J: TRBJ1-1; size: many; DNA: TGTGCCAGCAGTCCGGGACCAATAATCGCTGAAGCTTTCTTT; CDR3: CASSPGPIIAEAFF
V: TRBV5-1; D: NA; J: TRBJ1-6; size: NA; DNA: TGCGCCAGCAGCTCGAGGAATTATAATTCACCCCTCCACTTT; CDR3: CASSSRNYNSPLHF
V: TRBV12-3/TRBV12-4; D: TRBD2; J: TRBJ2-3; size: few; DNA: TGTGCCAGCACCGACGGGGGGGATTTGGATACGCAGTATTTT; CDR3: CASTDGGDLDTQYF
V: TRBV7-3; D: NA; J: TRBJ2-4; size: few; DNA: TGTGCCAGCAGCTTACTGGAGGGGGACATTCAGTACTTC; CDR3: CASSLLEGDIQYF
V: TRBV7-2; D: NA; J: TRBJ1-4; size: few; DNA: TGTGCCAGCAGCTTCGACCGATGGACAGCCCGGTTTTTT; CDR3: CASSFDRWTARFF
V: TRBV12-3/TRBV12-4; D: NA; J: TRBJ1-1; size: few; DNA: TGTGCCAGCAGTTGGAGGACGGACACTGAAGCTTTCTTT; CDR3: CASSWRTDTEAFF
V: TRBV12-3/TRBV12-4; D: TRBD2; J: TRBJ2-1; size: few; DNA: TGTGCCAGCAGTTTAAGCGGGGGGCATCACAATGAGCAGTTCTTC; CDR3: CASSLSGGHHNEQFF
V: TRBV6-6; D: NA; J: TRBJ2-5; size: NA; DNA: TGTGCCAGCAGTTACTGGTCGGCACAAGAGACCCAGTACTTC; CDR3: CASSYWSAQETQYF
V: TRBV5-1; D: NA; J: TRBJ2-5; size: few; DNA: TGCGCCAGCAGCTTGATTAGGGCCCAAGAGACCCAGTACTTC; CDR3: CASSLIRAQETQYF
V: TRBV12-3/TRBV12-4; D: TRBD1; J: TRBJ1-1; size: NA; DNA: TGTGCCAGCAGTACCGGACAGGGTAAAGGGGCTTTCTTT; CDR3: CASSTGQGKGAFF